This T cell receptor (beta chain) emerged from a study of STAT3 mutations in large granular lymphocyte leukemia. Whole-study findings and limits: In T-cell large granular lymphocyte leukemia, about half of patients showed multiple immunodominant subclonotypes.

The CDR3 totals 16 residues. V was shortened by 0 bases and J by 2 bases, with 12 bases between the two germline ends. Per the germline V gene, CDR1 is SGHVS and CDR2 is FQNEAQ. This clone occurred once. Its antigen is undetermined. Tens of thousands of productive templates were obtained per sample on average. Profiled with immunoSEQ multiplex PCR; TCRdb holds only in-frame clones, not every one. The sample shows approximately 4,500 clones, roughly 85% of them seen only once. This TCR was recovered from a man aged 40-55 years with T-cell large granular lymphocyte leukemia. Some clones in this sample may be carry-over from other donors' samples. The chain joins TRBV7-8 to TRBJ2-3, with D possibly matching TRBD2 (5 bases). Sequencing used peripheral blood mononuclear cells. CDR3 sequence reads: CASSLARGPHTDTQYF. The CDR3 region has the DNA TGTGCCAGCAGCTTAGCGCGAGGGCCCCACACAGATACGCAGTATTTT.